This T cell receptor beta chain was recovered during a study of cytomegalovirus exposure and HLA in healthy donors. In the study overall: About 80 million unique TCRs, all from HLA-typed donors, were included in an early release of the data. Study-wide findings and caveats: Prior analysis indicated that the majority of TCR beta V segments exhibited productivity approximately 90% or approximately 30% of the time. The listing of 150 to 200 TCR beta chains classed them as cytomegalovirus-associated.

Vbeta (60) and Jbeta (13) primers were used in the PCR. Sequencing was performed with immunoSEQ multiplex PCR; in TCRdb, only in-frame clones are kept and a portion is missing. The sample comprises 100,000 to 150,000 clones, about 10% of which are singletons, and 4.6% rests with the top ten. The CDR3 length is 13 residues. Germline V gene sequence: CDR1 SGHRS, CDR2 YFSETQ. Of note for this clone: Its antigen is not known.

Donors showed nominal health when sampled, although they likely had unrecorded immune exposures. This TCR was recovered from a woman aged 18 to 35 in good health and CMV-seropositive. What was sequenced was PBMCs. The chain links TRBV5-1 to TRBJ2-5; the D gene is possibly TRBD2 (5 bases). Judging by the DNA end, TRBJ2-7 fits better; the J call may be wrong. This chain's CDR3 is CASSHGSGYEQYF. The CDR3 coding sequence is TGCGCCAGCAGCCATGGAAGCGGATACGAGCAGTACTTC.